A single TCR beta chain is shown here with its context. The sample originates from a study of blood T cell repertoires in COVID-19. Turning to the study itself: Acute and convalescent COVID-19 samples came from the United States, Italy and Spain. In each case, the material was cDNA or gDNA derived from T cells, B-cell-depleted T cells, or PBMCs.

Individuals aged about 18 to 100 years were recruited from approximately 24 US areas. Categorization into cohorts depended on clinical history that participants reported. Profiling relied on immunoSEQ multiplex PCR, and the TCRdb table lists in-frame clones only, not all of them. The sample includes under 250,000 clones, 85% of them seen just once. V lost 3 bases and J 4 bases, leaving 10 bases between the germline ends. The CDR3 runs to 14 residues. Per the germline V gene, CDR1 is SEHNR and CDR2 is FQNEAQ (reference sequence). The sequence came from a woman aged 45-59 years with acute COVID-19. The chain carries TRBV7-9 and TRBJ2-1; D is possibly TRBD1 (6 bases). Sample: PBMCs or T cells enriched from blood (not recorded which). The CDR3 protein is CASSFQDRYNEQFF. Here the CDR3 DNA reads TGTGCCAGCAGCTTTCAGGACAGATACAATGAGCAGTTCTTC.